This TCR beta chain was recorded in a study of blood T cells in healthy people across ages. Through a sample-barcoded 5' primer and a J-beta primer mix, a second PCR was run for about 6 to 11 cycles. MiXCR was run by TCRdb on the 5' RACE reads, yielding one entry per CDR3 protein. The data hold about 1 million distinct CDR3 sequences, with roughly 45% observed a single time. This clonotype was picked up a small number of times. Sequencing was performed on blood. The TCR sequence derives from a woman aged 55-69 years in good health.

CDR3 DNA sequence: TGTGCCAGCAGCGACAGACTCCAAGAGACCCAGTACTTC. Protein: CASSDRLQETQYF. The chain joins TRBV6-1 to TRBJ2-5; a weak D match, TRBD1 (5 bases). This CDR3 has 13 amino acids. Trimming removed 6 bases from V and 1 base from J, with 9 bases in between. Germline CDR1 is MNHNS and CDR2 is SASEGT.